The rows below give T cell receptor beta chains drawn from one sample of a study of cytomegalovirus exposure and HLA in healthy donors. Only in-frame clones appear in the TCRdb table, and some are missing; sequencing was by immunoSEQ multiplex PCR. Its clone listing holds some 150,000 clones. Material for sequencing was PBMCs. Receptor source: a woman aged 18 to 35 in good health and CMV-seronegative. CDR3s include the opening cysteine and the closing phenylalanine or tryptophan. The D gene is left open where the match is weak.

TRBJ2-5 . TRBV30 TGTGCCTGGAAAGAATATATCGCTAGCGTCCAAGAGACCCAGTACTTC CAWKEYIASVQETQYF
TRBJ1-1 TRBD1 TRBV6-1 TGTGCCAGCAGTGACAGGGACAGGGGGCACGCTTTCTTT CASSDRDRGHAFF
TRBJ2-3 TRBD1 TRBV29-1 TGCAGCGTTGAAGATCTTCGGGGGACAGGTGGCGATACGCAGTATTTT CSVEDLRGTGGDTQYF
TRBJ1-1 . TRBV19 TGTGCCAGTAGTATCTGGGCTGATAACACTGAAGCTTTCTTT CASSIWADNTEAFF
TRBJ2-5 TRBD1 TRBV30 TGTGCCTGGAACCGGGGACAGGGGGTAACAGAGACCCAGTACTTC CAWNRGQGVTETQYF
TRBJ2-5 TRBD1 TRBV4-1 TGCGCCAGCAGCCAAGAGACAGGGTACCAAGAGACCCAGTACTTC CASSQETGYQETQYF
TRBJ2-3 TRBD1 TRBV5-5 TGTGCCAGCAGCTTACCAGGGGGCCCACTAGTCAGCACAGATACGCAGTATTTT CASSLPGGPLVSTDTQYF
TRBJ2-1 . TRBV29-1 TGCAGCAGACTCGGGACTGGCGGGATCATCTTC CSRLGTGGIIF
TRBJ1-5 TRBD1 TRBV5-6 TGTGCCAGCAGCTTGAGGGACAGGCCCCAGCATTTT CASSLRDRPQHF
TRBJ2-5 . TRBV10-3 TGTGCCATCAGTGAGTCGGTGGGTGGACAAAAAGAGACCCAGTACTTC CAISESVGGQKETQYF
TRBJ2-3 TRBD1 TRBV29-1 TGCAGCGTTGAATATACCGGGACAGGCGTGTATTTT CSVEYTGTGVYF
TRBJ2-4 TRBD1 TRBV19 TGTGCCAGTAGTGGGGACAGGGCATTTAAAAACATTCAGTACTTC CASSGDRAFKNIQYF
TRBJ2-1 TRBD1 TRBV18 TGTGCCAGCTCACCACCCCAACGACAGGGCATGAATGAGCAGTTCTTC CASSPPQRQGMNEQFF
TRBJ2-1 TRBD1 TRBV5-1 TGCGCCAGCAGCTATGGGACAGGGAACTACAATGAGCAGTTCTTC CASSYGTGNYNEQFF
TRBJ2-5 TRBD2 TRBV9 TGTGCCAGCAGCCCCAAGGGAGGGACCCAAATGGCCCAGTACTTC CASSPKGGTQMAQYF
TRBJ2-1 TRBD2 TRBV5-1 TGCGCCAGCAGCTTCCTCGTGACTAGCGGGAGGGGAGAGCAGTTCTTC CASSFLVTSGRGEQFF
TRBJ2-5 . TRBV2 TGTGCCAGCAGTGTAACAGGGCCAGAGACCCAGTACTTC CASSVTGPETQYF
TRBJ2-1 TRBD2 TRBV2 TGTGCCAGCAGCCTGAGGGGGACTAGCGTATACAATGAGCAGTTCTTC CASSLRGTSVYNEQFF
TRBJ2-4 . TRBV4-2 TGTGCCAGCAGCCAAGATCGGGCAGGGGTTGGCAAAAACATTCAGTACTTC CASSQDRAGVGKNIQYF
TRBJ2-1 TRBD2 TRBV27 TGTGCCAGCAGTTTATTAAGGACTAGCGCAAGAATAATCAAGATCGATGAGCAGTTCTTC CASSLLRTSARIIKIDEQFF
TRBJ2-1 TRBD2 TRBV27 TGTGCCAGCAGTTCCCTAGCGGGGGACAATGAGCAGTTCTTC CASSSLAGDNEQFF
TRBJ2-1 . TRBV5-5 TGTGCCAGCAGCCCCCCCACGGGTCTACCTGAGCAGTTCTTC CASSPPTGLPEQFF
TRBJ2-5 . TRBV19 TGTGCCAGTAGCCTTACAGGGTCCTTAGAGACCCAGTACTTC CASSLTGSLETQYF
TRBJ2-7 . TRBV6-6 TGTGCCAGCAGTTACGAGGGCTATTACGAGCAGTACTTC CASSYEGYYEQYF
TRBJ1-1 . TRBV5-1 TGCGCCAGCAGCTTGGCATCAGGGGCCCACTCGAACACTGAAGCTTTCTTT CASSLASGAHSNTEAFF
TRBJ2-2 . TRBV2 TGTGCCAGCAGTTCCCGCACCGGGGAGCTGTTTTTT CASSSRTGELFF
TRBJ1-2 TRBD1 TRBV9 TGTGCCAGCAGCGAGGGACAGGGCTATGGCTACACCTTC CASSEGQGYGYTF
TRBJ1-2 . TRBV5-1 TGCGCCAGCAGCTTTGGGGGGGGGTCGAGTGGCTACACCTTC CASSFGGGSSGYTF
TRBJ1-5 TRBD1 TRBV19 TGTGCCAGTAGTGGGGGACAGCCCAATCAGCCCCAGCATTTT CASSGGQPNQPQHF
TRBJ2-5 . TRBV18 TGTGCCAGCTCACCGGTCTCAGAAGAGACCCAGTACTTC CASSPVSEETQYF
TRBJ2-6 TRBD1 TRBV2 TGTGCCAGCCGACAGGGGGCATCTGGGGCCAACGTCCTGACTTTC CASRQGASGANVLTF
TRBJ1-2 . TRBV6-5 TGTGCCAGCAGTTCGTCGGGAGGGAGTAACTATGGCTACACCTTC CASSSSGGSNYGYTF
TRBJ2-5 TRBD2 TRBV25-1 TGTGCCAGCAGTGACCCACTAGCGGGAAAAGAGACCCAGTACTTC CASSDPLAGKETQYF
TRBJ2-4 TRBD1 TRBV19 TGTGCCAGTAGTATAAGGGACAGGATTAAAAACATTCAGTACTTC CASSIRDRIKNIQYF
TRBJ1-5 . TRBV6-6 TGTGCCAGCAGTTACTCCAGGGGCCAGCCCCAGCATTTT CASSYSRGQPQHF
TRBJ1-2 . TRBV30 TGTGCCTTATTGGACAGAGTATACTATGGCTACACCTTC CALLDRVYYGYTF
TRBJ2-6 TRBD2 TRBV4-3 TGCGCCAGCAGCCAAACTCCCGGGGGGACTGGGGCCAACGTCCTGACTTTC CASSQTPGGTGANVLTF
TRBJ1-2 . TRBV19 TGTGCCAGTAGTGGCCGTACGTATGGCTACACCTTC CASSGRTYGYTF
TRBJ2-5 . TRBV7-9 TGTGCCAGCAGCCGCAGACAAGAGACCCAGTACTTC CASSRRQETQYF
TRBJ2-3 TRBD2 TRBV5-1 TGCGCCAGCAGCTCGGGACTAGCGGGAGTGGATACGCAGTATTTT CASSSGLAGVDTQYF
TRBJ1-2 . TRBV2 TGTGCCAGCAGTGCAGGGGAGGGGTATGGCTACACCTTC CASSAGEGYGYTF
TRBJ2-1 TRBD1 TRBV19 TGTGCCAGTAGACCCGACAGGGGAACCTCCTACAATGAGCAGTTCTTC CASRPDRGTSYNEQFF
TRBJ2-5 TRBD2 TRBV6-5 TGTGCCAGCAGTTACAGCGGGACTAGCGGGGGAGAGACCCAGTACTTC CASSYSGTSGGETQYF
TRBJ1-5 . TRBV5-1 TGCGCCAGCAGCTTGGCTAGCGATCAGCCCCAGCATTTT CASSLASDQPQHF
TRBJ1-2 . TRBV4-1 TGCGCCAGCAGCCAAGATACCGGGTTTGGCTACACCTTC CASSQDTGFGYTF
TRBJ1-1 . TRBV5-1 TGCGCCAGCAGCGAGGGATACAACCAGAACACTGAAGCTTTCTTT CASSEGYNQNTEAFF
TRBJ2-2 . TRBV30 TGTGCCTGGAGGTCTCGGGCCGGGGAGCTGTTTTTT CAWRSRAGELFF
TRBJ1-1 TRBD1 TRBV18 TGTGCCAGCACTACCGACAGGGGCACTGAAGCTTTCTTT CASTTDRGTEAFF
TRBJ2-1 TRBD2 TRBV7-3 TGTGCCAGCAGCTTAATCGGGACTAGCGGGAGAGGGAATGAGCAGTTCTTC CASSLIGTSGRGNEQFF
TRBJ2-3 TRBD2 TRBV19 TGTGCCAGTAGTATTAAGCGGGAGAAAGGGTATACGCAGTATTTT CASSIKREKGYTQYF
TRBJ2-3 . TRBV7-6 TGTGCCAGCAGCTTAGGGGCAGGGGGGAGCACAGATACGCAGTATTTT CASSLGAGGSTDTQYF
TRBJ2-7 . TRBV12-5 TGTGCTAGTGGTTTGGGGTGGACGGAGGCAGACGAGCAGTACTTC CASGLGWTEADEQYF
TRBJ1-3 TRBD1 TRBV6-1 TGTGCCAGCAGGGGACAGGGGGGAAACACCATATATTTT CASRGQGGNTIYF